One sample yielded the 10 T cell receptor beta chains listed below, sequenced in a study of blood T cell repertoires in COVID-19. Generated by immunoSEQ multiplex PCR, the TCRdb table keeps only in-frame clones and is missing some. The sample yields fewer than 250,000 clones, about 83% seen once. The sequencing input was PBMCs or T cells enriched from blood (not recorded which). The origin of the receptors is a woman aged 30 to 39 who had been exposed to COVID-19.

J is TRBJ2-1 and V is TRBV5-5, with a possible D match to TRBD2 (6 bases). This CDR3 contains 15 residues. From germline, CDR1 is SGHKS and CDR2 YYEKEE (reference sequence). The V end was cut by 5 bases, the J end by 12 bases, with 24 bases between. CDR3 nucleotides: TGTGCCAGCAGTCTCACGTCACGGGACTCCGTGGGGCAGTTCTTC. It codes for CASSLTSRDSVGQFF.

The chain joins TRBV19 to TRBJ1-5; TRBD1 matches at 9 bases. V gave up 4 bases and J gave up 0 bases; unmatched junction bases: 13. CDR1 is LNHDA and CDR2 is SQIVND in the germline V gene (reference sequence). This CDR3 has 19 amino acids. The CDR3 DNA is TGTGCCAGTAGTACCCTAACAGGGGGCTCCCTATATAGCAATCAGCCCCAGCATTTT. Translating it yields CASSTLTGGSLYSNQPQHF.

The CDR3 sequence: CASLEELSLSYGYTF. In DNA, the CDR3 is TGTGCCAGCTTAGAAGAACTGAGCTTAAGCTATGGCTACACCTTC. The V gene is TRBV18, the J gene TRBJ1-2; D is unclear. CDR3 length: 15 amino acids. The germline gives CDR1 KGHSH, CDR2 LQKENI. Trimming took 7 bases from V and 4 from J, leaving 19 bases between them.

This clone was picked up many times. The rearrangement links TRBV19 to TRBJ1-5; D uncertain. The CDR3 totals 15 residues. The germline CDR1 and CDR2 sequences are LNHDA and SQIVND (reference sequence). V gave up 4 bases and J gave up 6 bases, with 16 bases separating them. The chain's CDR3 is CASSTSPGSLQPQHF. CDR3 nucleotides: TGTGCCAGTAGTACCTCCCCAGGATCTCTTCAGCCCCAGCATTTT.

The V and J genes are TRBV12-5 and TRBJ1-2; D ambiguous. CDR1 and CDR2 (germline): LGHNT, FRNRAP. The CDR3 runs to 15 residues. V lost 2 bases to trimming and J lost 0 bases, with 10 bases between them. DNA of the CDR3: TGTGCTAGTGGTTTGAGCGTCACCTCTAACTATGGCTACACCTTC. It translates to CASGLSVTSNYGYTF.

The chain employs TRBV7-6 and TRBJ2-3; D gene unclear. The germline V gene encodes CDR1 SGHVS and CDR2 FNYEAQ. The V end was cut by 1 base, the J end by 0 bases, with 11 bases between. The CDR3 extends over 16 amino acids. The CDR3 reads CASSLGSSTSTDTQYF. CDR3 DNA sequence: TGTGCCAGCAGCTTAGGGTCGAGCACTAGCACAGATACGCAGTATTTT.

This chain's CDR3 is CASSLTGVKQPQHF. The CDR3, as DNA: TGTGCCAGCAGCCTGACAGGGGTCAAGCAGCCCCAGCATTTT. The genes are TRBV2 and TRBJ1-5; TRBD1 matches 8 bases. CDR1 and CDR2 from the germline V gene are SNHLY and FYNNEI. The CDR3 loop spans 14 amino acids. V was pared by 6 bases and J by 7 bases, with 8 bases of the junction left unmatched.

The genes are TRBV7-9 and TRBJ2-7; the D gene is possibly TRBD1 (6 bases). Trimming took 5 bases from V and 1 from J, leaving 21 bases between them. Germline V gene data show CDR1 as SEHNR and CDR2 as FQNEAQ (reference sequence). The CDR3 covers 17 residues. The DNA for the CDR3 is TGTGCCAGCAGCCCGATGGAAGGGGGATACTTGTCCTACGAGCAGTACTTC. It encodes CASSPMEGGYLSYEQYF.

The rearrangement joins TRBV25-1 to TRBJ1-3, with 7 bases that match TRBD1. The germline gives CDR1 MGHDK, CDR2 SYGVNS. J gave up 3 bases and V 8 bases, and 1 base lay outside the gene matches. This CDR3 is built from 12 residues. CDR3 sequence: CASGTDGNTIYF. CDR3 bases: TGTGCCAGCGGGACAGATGGAAACACCATATATTTT.

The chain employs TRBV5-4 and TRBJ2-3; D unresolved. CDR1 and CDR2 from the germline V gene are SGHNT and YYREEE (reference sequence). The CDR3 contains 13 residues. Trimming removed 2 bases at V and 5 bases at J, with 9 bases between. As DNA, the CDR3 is TGTGCCAGCAGCTTCCTAGGTGAAGATACGCAGTATTTT. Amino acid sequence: CASSFLGEDTQYF.